A single sample is the source of the 8 T cell receptor beta chains below, sequenced in a study of blood T cell repertoires in COVID-19. Sequencing used immunoSEQ multiplex PCR; TCRdb keeps in-frame clones, though not all of them. The profile shows some 490,000 clones, 80% to 90% of them singletons. The specimen sequenced was peripheral blood. The receptors here all came from a human donor in a cohort sampled during active COVID-19.

The chain uses TRBV3-1 (or the pseudogene TRBV3-2) and TRBJ2-3; TRBD2 aligns across 7 bases. This CDR3 is 16 amino acids long. Losses at the gene ends were 4 bases for V and 2 bases for J; bases not matched to a gene: 9. Germline CDR1 is LGHDT and CDR2 is YNNKEL (reference sequence). CDR3 bases: TGTGCCAGCAGCCTACTAGCGCGGAGAAACACAGATACGCAGTATTTT. It translates to CASSLLARRNTDTQYF.

This chain joins TRBV30 and TRBJ1-2, with 9 bases identical to TRBD1. V trimming: 2 bases; J trimming: 6 bases; junction bases outside the gene matches: 4. Germline CDR1 is GTSNPN and CDR2 is SVGIG (reference sequence). This CDR3 spans 13 amino acids. In nucleotides, the CDR3 is TGTGCCTGGAGTATCGGGACAGGGAATGGCTACACCTTC. It encodes CAWSIGTGNGYTF.

This rearrangement joins TRBV5-1 to TRBJ1-3, with 8 positions matching TRBD1. CDR3 size: 16 residues. Germline CDR1 reads SGHRS; CDR2 reads YFSETQ. V lost 0 bases, J lost 0 bases, and 2 bases stayed unmatched. CDR3 sequence: CASSLGGQGSGNTIYF. The DNA of the CDR3 is TGCGCCAGCAGCTTGGGAGGACAGGGCTCTGGAAACACCATATATTTT.

The chain links TRBV4-3 to TRBJ1-2; no firm D call. The CDR3 is made up of 14 amino acids. Germline V gene sequence: CDR1 LGHNA, CDR2 YSLEER. V gave up 6 bases and J gave up 0 bases, with 11 bases separating them. The CDR3 spells CASSSPGANYGYTF. The DNA for the CDR3 is TGCGCCAGCAGTTCCCCCGGGGCTAACTATGGCTACACCTTC.

The genes are TRBV9 and TRBJ1-2; the match to TRBD1 covers 8 bases. J lost 8 bases, V lost 0 bases, and 3 bases had no gene match. This CDR3 is built from 13 residues. Per germline, CDR1 SGDLS and CDR2 YYNGEE. As DNA, the CDR3 is TGTGCCAGCAGCGTAGGACAGGGGCCAGGCTACACCTTC. It yields the protein CASSVGQGPGYTF.

V is TRBV7-3 and J is TRBJ2-1, with D unclear. Germline V CDR1 and CDR2: SGHTA, FQGTGA. The V and J ends lost 5 bases and 7 bases respectively, with 12 bases between them. The CDR3 runs to 13 residues. As DNA, the CDR3 is TGTGCCAGCAGCCGTTCAGCCGGGAATGAGCAGTTCTTC. Amino acids: CASSRSAGNEQFF. Based on the CDR3 plus reference TRBV7-3 and TRBJ2-1, the full variable domain is GAGVSQTPSNKVTEKGKYVELRCDPISGHTALYWYRQSLGQGPEFLIYFQGTGAADDSGLPNDRFFAVRPEGSVSTLKIQRTERGDSAVYLCASSRSAGNEQFFGPGTRLTVL.

In its sample, this clone was seen once. This sequence joins TRBV7-3 and TRBJ2-1; no clear D. The CDR3 contains 15 residues. V was trimmed by 4 bases and J by 0 bases, leaving 10 bases between them. CDR1 is SGHTA and CDR2 is FQGTGA in the germline V gene. Here the CDR3 reads CASSSVRSSYNEQFF. The CDR3 DNA reads as TGTGCCAGCAGCTCCGTTCGGAGCTCCTACAATGAGCAGTTCTTC.

This chain uses TRBV11-2 with TRBJ1-5, with D perhaps TRBD1 (6 bases). CDR1 is SGHAT and CDR2 is FQNNGV in the germline V gene. V lost 1 base to trimming and J lost 3 bases, with 10 bases between them. This CDR3 spans 15 amino acids. This chain's CDR3 is CASSLGGQINQPQHF. DNA for the CDR3: TGTGCCAGCAGCTTAGGAGGACAGATCAATCAGCCCCAGCATTTT. Together with reference TRBV11-2 and TRBJ1-5, the CDR3 gives the full variable domain: EAGVAQSPRYKIIEKRQSVAFWCNPISGHATLYWYQQILGQGPKLLIQFQNNGVVDDSQLPKDRFSAERLKGVDSTLKIQPAKLEDSAVYLCASSLGGQINQPQHFGDGTRLSIL.